Following are 17 T cell receptor beta chains from one sample sequenced in a study of human T cells and chemical hapten exposure. Time point indicated: patch test 2, 6 weeks after DPC sensitization. Treatment reported: therapeutic diphenylcyclopropenone sensitization with weekly scalp DPC. TCRdb used MiXCR to reprocess the RACE reads, holding one entry per CDR3 protein. There are roughly 94,000 distinct CDR3 sequences in the sample; around 9.3% occur only once, and approximately 1.9% lies in the top ten. This specimen was whole blood, taken in connection with sensitization to the hapten diphenylcyclopropenone (DPC). The origin of the receptors is a woman in her thirties or forties with alopecia areata. Some clones in this sample may be carry-over from other donors' samples.

The chain uses TRBV20-1 and TRBJ1-3; TRBD1 matches 8 bases. CDR3 size: 16 residues. V shed 5 bases and J 0 bases; nucleotides not matched to a gene: 9. Germline CDR1 reads DFQATT; CDR2 reads SNEGSKA (reference sequence). Here the CDR3 reads CSAERKTGGSGNTIYF. The CDR3 coding sequence is TGCAGTGCTGAACGGAAAACAGGGGGCTCTGGAAACACCATATATTTT.

This clonotype was found a few times. The J gene is TRBJ2-3, the V gene TRBV7-2, with 8 positions matching TRBD1. The CDR3 has 16 residues. Germline trimming cut 5 bases from V and 1 base from J; bases unmatched to any gene: 8. Germline values: CDR1 SGHTA, CDR2 FQGNSA. The CDR3 loop is CASSTGQGSGTDTQYF. The CDR3 DNA follows: TGTGCCAGCAGCACAGGACAGGGCTCGGGCACAGATACGCAGTATTTT.

This clonotype was detected a few times. V and J are TRBV20-1 and TRBJ2-2, with D maybe TRBD1 (6 bases). Germline CDR1 is DFQATT and CDR2 is SNEGSKA (reference sequence). CDR3 length: 17 amino acids. Deletions cut 3 bases from V and 1 base from J, with 18 bases between. CDR3 bases: TGCAGTGCTAGGAGTCCTTTAGGGACACAGAACACCGGGGAGCTGTTTTTT. Its protein product is CSARSPLGTQNTGELFF.

V usage is TRBV3-1 and J usage is TRBJ2-2; 9 bases align to TRBD1. The CDR3 loop spans 15 amino acids. Germline CDR1 LGHDT, CDR2 YNNKEL (reference sequence). V lost 6 bases and J lost 4; bases outside the gene matches: 6. The CDR3 here is CASSRDRVSTGELFF. Written as DNA, the CDR3 is TGTGCCAGCAGTCGGGACAGGGTGTCCACCGGGGAGCTGTTTTTT.

This clonotype was detected a few times. The genes are TRBV7-2 and TRBJ2-2; TRBD1 or TRBD2 may be the D gene (5 bases each). The CDR3 spans 13 residues. Germline loops: CDR1 SGHTA, CDR2 FQGNSA. Deletions cut 5 bases from V and 6 bases from J, with 10 bases between. CDR3 loop: CASSRLGAGELFF. CDR3 nucleotides: TGTGCCAGCAGCCGCCTGGGGGCCGGGGAGCTGTTTTTT. Full variable domain (rest looked up from reference TRBV7-2 and TRBJ2-2): GAGVSQSPSNKVTEKGKDVELRCDPISGHTALYWYRQSLGQGLEFLIYFQGNSAPDKSGLPSDRFSAERTGGSVSTLTIQRTQQEDSAVYLCASSRLGAGELFFGEGSRLTVL.

This clonotype has more than one count but fewer than ten. The genes are TRBV29-1 and TRBJ2-4; weak D call: TRBD2 (5 bases). Trimming shortened V by 5 bases and J by 1 base, and 12 bases separated the two germline ends. Germline CDR1 SQVTM, CDR2 ANQGSEA. CDR3 length: 14 residues. The CDR3 region is CSVSIPGAKNIQYF. The DNA for the CDR3 is TGCAGCGTTTCTATACCGGGGGCCAAAAACATTCAGTACTTC.

The chain joins TRBV28 to TRBJ1-2, with D possibly matching TRBD1 (5 bases). Germline assignment: CDR1 MDHEN and CDR2 SYDVKM. The CDR3 length is 14 residues. V gave up 1 base and J gave up 7 bases, with 13 bases separating them. The CDR3 nucleotides read TGTGCCAGCAGTTTATCGACAGCTGAAACTGGCTACACCTTC. Protein sequence: CASSLSTAETGYTF.

This clonotype was seen many times. This chain joins TRBV6-5 and TRBJ2-3; 10 positions agree with TRBD2. V gave up 1 base and J gave up 3 bases; unmatched junction bases: 7. CDR3 length: 17 amino acids. The germline CDR1 and CDR2 sequences are MNHEY and SVGAGI. The CDR3 protein is CASSYFILAGETDTQYF. Written as DNA, the CDR3 is TGTGCCAGCAGTTACTTCATCCTAGCGGGAGAGACAGATACGCAGTATTTT.

The genes are TRBV7-9 and TRBJ2-7; TRBD1 matches 10 bases. After removal of 6 bases from V and 6 bases from J, the junction contained 8 bases not matched to a gene. The germline V gene encodes CDR1 SEHNR and CDR2 FQNEAQ (reference sequence). This CDR3 is built from 14 residues. The CDR3 DNA reads TGTGCCAGCAGTGAATCCGGGACAGGGGTCGAGCAGTACTTC. Translation gives CASSESGTGVEQYF.

Ten or more counts support this clonotype. This chain uses TRBV6-2 or TRBV6-3 with TRBJ2-5; the D gene is possibly TRBD2 (6 bases). This CDR3 contains 15 residues. Between the trimmed V and J ends, which lost 5 bases and 5 bases, there was a span of 18 bases. Germline CDR1 reads MNHEY; CDR2 reads SVGEGT. CDR3 in DNA: TGTGCCAGCAGTAGGCAACGCGGGACCTGGGAGACCCAGTACTTC. Translating it yields CASSRQRGTWETQYF.

Ten or more counts support this clonotype. The rearrangement joins TRBV10-3 to TRBJ1-5, with 7 bases aligning to TRBD1. The V segment lost 7 bases and the J segment 4 bases; nucleotides outside the gene matches: 4. CDR1 and CDR2 (germline): ENHRY, SYGVKD. This CDR3 is 13 amino acids long. CDR3 loop: CAIKPGQNQPQHF. Here the CDR3 DNA reads TGTGCCATCAAACCGGGACAGAATCAGCCCCAGCATTTT.

This rearrangement joins TRBV29-1 to TRBJ2-3, with 12 bases aligning to TRBD2. This CDR3 is 14 amino acids long. Germline loops: CDR1 SQVTM, CDR2 ANQGSEA. Trimming took 7 bases from V and 2 from J; bases not matched to a gene: 4. The CDR3 here is CSGTSGTLTDTQYF. CDR3 sequence (DNA): TGCAGCGGGACTAGCGGGACCCTCACAGATACGCAGTATTTT.

This clonotype was seen only a few times. The V call is TRBV18, the J call TRBJ2-7; 8 bases line up with TRBD1. V gave up 3 bases and J gave up 4 bases; unmatched junction bases: 11. This CDR3 is 16 amino acids long. CDR1 is KGHSH and CDR2 is LQKENI in the germline V gene. DNA for the CDR3: TGTGCCAGCTCACCCCCGGGTGGGACAGGAGAATACGAGCAGTACTTC. Translation: CASSPPGGTGEYEQYF.

Regarding this clonotype: A single base separates this from a much larger clone, so it may be a read error. V usage is TRBV20-1 and J usage is TRBJ1-2; D remains ambiguous. The germline V gene encodes CDR1 DFQATT and CDR2 SNEGSKA (reference sequence). The CDR3 loop spans 13 amino acids. Here the CDR3 reads CSARRSRTYGHTF. DNA for the CDR3: TGCAGTGCTAGACGATCGAGGACCTATGGCCACACCTTC.

The chain combines TRBV28 with TRBJ2-3; D remains unclear. The length of the CDR3 is 16 residues. Germline V gene data show CDR1 as MDHEN and CDR2 as SYDVKM. Trimming cost V 2 bases and J 4 bases, with 16 bases left between them. The CDR3 reads CASSLPTSSQSDTQYF. CDR3 DNA: TGTGCCAGCAGTTTACCCACCAGTAGTCAATCAGATACGCAGTATTTT. Full variable domain (missing parts from reference TRBV28 and TRBJ2-3): DVKVTQSSRYLVKRTGEKVFLECVQDMDHENMFWYRQDPGLGLRLIYFSYDVKMKEKGDIPEGYSVSREKKERFSLILESASTNQTSMYLCASSLPTSSQSDTQYFGPGTRLTVL.

This clonotype was picked up many times. The chain is built from TRBV12-3 or TRBV12-4 and TRBJ2-5, with 10 nucleotides matching TRBD1. The V gene end was trimmed by 4 bases and the J gene end by 5 bases; junction bases not matched to a gene: 7. The CDR3 contains 15 residues. For the CDR3, the DNA is TGTGCCAGCAGTTCCTCGCTGGGACAGGGGGAGACCCAGTACTTC. It encodes CASSSSLGQGETQYF.

This clonotype came up many times. In DNA, the CDR3 is TGTGCCAGCTCACCAGCGCTTAGCAATCAGCCCCAGCATTTT. Translation gives CASSPALSNQPQHF. The chain uses TRBV18 and TRBJ1-5; D not certain. V was pared by 2 bases and J by 0 bases, with 5 bases between. Germline CDR1 is KGHSH and CDR2 is LQKENI. The CDR3 covers 14 residues.